This TCR beta chain was captured in a study of OX40 agonist ivuxolimab in advanced cancers. Trimming cost V 5 bases and J 0 bases, with 17 bases left between them. Germline CDR1 SEHNR, CDR2 FQNEAQ (reference sequence). The CDR3 sequence is 16 residues long. TCRdb's table, derived via immunoSEQ multiplex PCR, lists solely in-frame clones and lacks some. The profile shows about 16,000 clones, around nine tenths of them singletons. V is TRBV7-9 and J is TRBJ2-7; D may be TRBD1 (6 bases). The sequencing here drew on CD4+ or CD8+ T cells sorted from blood, taken in a trial of the OX40 agonist ivuxolimab. The sequence came from an adult with an advanced solid tumor such as melanoma, head and neck, liver or kidney cancer. The CDR3 coding sequence is TGTGCCAGCAGCGCTTCCGGGACACAATCCTCCTACGAGCAGTACTTC. This translates into CASSASGTQSSYEQYF.